These 26 T cell receptor beta chains were all obtained from the same sample, sequenced in a study of CD8 T cells in ankylosing spondylitis. TCRdb recomputed calls from the 5' RACE reads with MiXCR, one row per CDR3 protein. The table has approximately 200,000 distinct CDR3 sequences, 9.5% to 15% seen once. Input material: blood, either unsorted or a sorted T cell fraction (not recorded which). All receptors derive from a male donor with ankylosing spondylitis or in good health (not recorded which).

This clonotype occurred a few times. The chain combines TRBV27 with TRBJ2-7; tentatively, D is TRBD2 (7 bases). This CDR3 region has 15 residues. Germline V gene data show CDR1 as MNHEY and CDR2 as SMNVEV (reference sequence). The ends were cut back, 4 bases at V and 3 bases at J, with 16 bases in the middle. This chain's CDR3 is CASSSGGGGNYEQYF. The DNA of the CDR3 is TGTGCCAGCAGTTCCGGGGGAGGGGGAAACTACGAGCAGTACTTC.

CDR3 in amino acids: CASSGRDRPGELFF. In nucleotides, the CDR3 is TGTGCCAGCAGCGGCCGGGACAGGCCCGGGGAGCTGTTTTTT. The chain employs TRBV7-9 and TRBJ2-2; 8 bases are a match to TRBD1. The germline gives CDR1 SEHNR, CDR2 FQNEAQ (reference sequence). J lost 6 bases, V lost 5 bases, and 5 bases had no gene match. The CDR3 consists of 14 residues. The full variable domain, with the rest looked up from reference TRBV7-9 and TRBJ2-2, is DTGVSQNPRHKITKRGQNVTFRCDPISEHNRLYWYRQTLGQGPEFLTYFQNEAQLEKSRLLSDRFSAERPKGSFSTLEIQRTEQGDSAMYLCASSGRDRPGELFFGEGSRLTVL.

The chain couples TRBV27 to TRBJ2-7, with D possibly matching TRBD2 (6 bases). Germline loops: CDR1 MNHEY, CDR2 SMNVEV (reference sequence). This CDR3 contains 14 residues. The V gene lost 5 bases and the J gene lost 3 bases, with 14 bases spanning the gap. The CDR3 here is CASSTTGGVYEQYF. CDR3 sequence (DNA): TGTGCCAGCAGTACCACCGGGGGTGTCTACGAGCAGTACTTC.

The V and J genes are TRBV4-1 and TRBJ2-3; TRBD2 aligns across 9 bases. The germline V gene has CDR1 MGHRA and CDR2 YSYEKL. This CDR3 has 15 amino acids. Trimming at V came to 4 bases and at J to 1 base, leaving 3 bases not matched to a gene. The CDR3: CASSPEREGTDTQYF. In DNA form, the CDR3 reads TGCGCCAGCAGCCCCGAGCGGGAGGGCACAGATACGCAGTATTTT.

This clonotype has a handful of counts. The chain combines TRBV7-9 with TRBJ2-5; possibly TRBD1 or TRBD2 for D (5 bases each). CDR1 and CDR2 (germline): SEHNR, FQNEAQ (reference sequence). The CDR3 has 17 amino acids. V gave up 4 bases and J gave up 5 bases, with 23 bases separating them. The CDR3 loop is CASSSETRDAWGETQYF. CDR3 nucleotides: TGTGCCAGCAGCTCCGAAACACGGGACGCCTGGGGGGAGACCCAGTACTTC. Looking up the rest from reference TRBV7-9 and TRBJ2-5 gives the full variable domain: DTGVSQNPRHKITKRGQNVTFRCDPISEHNRLYWYRQTLGQGPEFLTYFQNEAQLEKSRLLSDRFSAERPKGSFSTLEIQRTEQGDSAMYLCASSSETRDAWGETQYFGPGTRLLVL.

This clonotype was detected only a few times. This chain uses TRBV10-3 with TRBJ2-7; D is uncertain. This CDR3 spans 11 amino acids. CDR1 is ENHRY, CDR2 SYGVKD, per germline. The germline V and J ends were trimmed by 3 bases and 5 bases, with 5 bases remaining between them. In DNA form, the CDR3 reads TGTGCCATCAGTGACTCGGACGAGCAGTACTTC. This sequence encodes CAISDSDEQYF.

This clonotype was counted between two and nine times. CDR3 sequence (DNA): TGTGCCAGCCCACCGGGACTAGCGGGGGAGGAGACCCAGTACTTC. Residues: CASPPGLAGEETQYF. This rearrangement joins TRBV7-6 to TRBJ2-5, with 14 bases fitting TRBD2. Germline loops: CDR1 SGHVS, CDR2 FNYEAQ. V lost 8 bases to trimming and J lost 5 bases; unmatched junction nucleotides: 7. This CDR3 contains 15 residues.

The chain links TRBV5-1 to TRBJ2-1; 9 positions match TRBD1. Germline CDR1 reads SGHRS; CDR2 reads YFSETQ. J gave up 4 bases and V 7 bases, and 9 bases lay outside the gene matches. This CDR3 is 15 amino acids long. CDR3: CASRALDRGYNEQFF. DNA of the CDR3: TGCGCCAGCCGGGCGCTGGACAGGGGATACAATGAGCAGTTCTTC.

The V gene is TRBV12-3 or TRBV12-4, the J gene TRBJ2-1, with 8 bases identical to TRBD2. V dropped 5 bases and J dropped 8; count of bases not matched to a gene: 11. The CDR3 contains 15 residues. The CDR3 loop reads CASSRLAPIFDEQFF. CDR3 DNA sequence: TGTGCCAGCAGTCGACTAGCGCCCATCTTTGATGAGCAGTTCTTC.

The chain recombines TRBV5-1 with TRBJ2-7; 8 nucleotides agree with TRBD2. This CDR3 is built from 15 residues. Germline-derived CDR1 and CDR2 are SGHRS and YFSETQ. V shed 4 bases and J 2 bases; nucleotides not matched to a gene: 8. CDR3 nucleotides: TGCGCCAGCAGCCTCGAAGCGGGAGCGGCCTACGAGCAGTACTTC. It codes for CASSLEAGAAYEQYF. The variable domain in full, with the rest retrieved from reference TRBV5-1 and TRBJ2-7, is KAGVTQTPRYLIKTRGQQVTLSCSPISGHRSVSWYQQTPGQGLQFLFEYFSETQRNKGNFPGRFSGRQFSNSRSEMNVSTLELGDSALYLCASSLEAGAAYEQYFGPGTRLTVT.

This clonotype has just a few counts. The rearrangement uses TRBV20-1 and TRBJ2-3; D is possibly TRBD2 (7 bases). This CDR3 region has 16 residues. V dropped 3 bases and J dropped 4 bases, with 20 bases sitting between them. CDR1 and CDR2 from the germline V gene are DFQATT and SNEGSKA (reference sequence). The CDR3 DNA sequence: TGCAGTGCTAGGGTTTTGGCGGGGGCGCCGGCAGATACGCAGTATTTT. Translation: CSARVLAGAPADTQYF.

This clonotype has a handful of counts. This chain uses TRBV27 with TRBJ1-4; 10 nucleotides agree with TRBD1. Germline-derived CDR1 and CDR2 are MNHEY and SMNVEV (reference sequence). V lost 5 bases, J lost 6 bases, and 3 bases stayed unmatched. The CDR3 covers 14 residues. The CDR3 DNA sequence: TGTGCCAGCAGTCCCGGGACAGGGGATGAAAAACTGTTTTTT. It encodes CASSPGTGDEKLFF.

The V gene is TRBV15, the J gene TRBJ1-2; TRBD1 aligns across 7 bases. Germline-derived CDR1 and CDR2 are LNHNV and YYDKDF (reference sequence). The V segment lost 5 bases and the J segment 4 bases; nucleotides outside the gene matches: 10. The CDR3 spans 15 residues. The CDR3 protein is CATSDSRGPIYGYTF. CDR3 nucleotides: TGTGCCACCAGCGATTCTAGGGGGCCGATCTATGGCTACACCTTC. Together with reference TRBV15 and TRBJ1-2, the CDR3 gives the full variable domain: DAMVIQNPRYQVTQFGKPVTLSCSQTLNHNVMYWYQQKSSQAPKLLFHYYDKDFNNEADTPDNFQSRRPNTSFCFLDIRSPGLGDTAMYLCATSDSRGPIYGYTFGSGTRLTVV.

The sample holds a few counts of this clonotype. The chain links TRBV6-4 to TRBJ1-1; tentatively, D is TRBD1 (5 bases). The CDR3 length is 18 residues. Trimming stripped 6 bases from V and 0 bases from J, with 23 bases between. The germline gives CDR1 MRHNA, CDR2 SNTAGT. In DNA, the CDR3 is TGTGCCAGCAGCCGAAGACAGCAAGCGCGAGCGATGAACACTGAAGCTTTCTTT. Translation gives CASSRRQQARAMNTEAFF.

This clonotype came up a few times. The rearrangement uses TRBV11-2 and TRBJ2-7; TRBD1 agrees at 7 bases. CDR3 length equals 13 residues. V shed 1 base, J shed 6 bases, and the junction held 3 bases outside the gene matches. Germline CDR1 and CDR2: SGHAT and FQNNGV. The chain's CDR3 is CASSLATGVEQYF. As DNA, the CDR3 is TGTGCCAGCAGCTTAGCCACAGGGGTCGAGCAGTACTTC.

This chain uses TRBV6-5 with TRBJ2-3; weak D call: TRBD1 (6 bases). Trimming removed 0 bases at V and 0 bases at J, with 7 bases between. The CDR3 contains 15 residues. Germline V gives CDR1 MNHEY, CDR2 SVGAGI. CDR3 nucleotide sequence: TGTGCCAGCAGTTACTCGGGGGCTAGCACAGATACGCAGTATTTT. It codes for CASSYSGASTDTQYF.

The chain carries TRBV19 and TRBJ2-1; tentatively, D is TRBD1 (5 bases). CDR3 length: 12 residues. V lost 1 base to trimming and J lost 13 bases, with 11 bases between them. The V gene's germline CDR1 is LNHDA and CDR2 SQIVND (reference sequence). The CDR3 DNA follows: TGTGCCAGTAGTATAGGTCTCACAGGTCAGTTCTTC. This codes for CASSIGLTGQFF.

The rearrangement links TRBV5-1 to TRBJ2-5; 7 bases align to TRBD2. The CDR3 covers 15 residues. Per germline, CDR1 SGHRS and CDR2 YFSETQ. V gave up 1 base and J gave up 4 bases; unmatched junction bases: 7. Here the CDR3 reads CASSLRAGVGETQYF. The CDR3 DNA follows: TGCGCCAGCAGCTTGAGGGCGGGAGTGGGAGAGACCCAGTACTTC.

The V gene is TRBV7-9, the J gene TRBJ2-5; TRBD2 matches 11 bases. The CDR3 spans 16 residues. Germline CDR1 reads SEHNR; CDR2 reads FQNEAQ (reference sequence). Trimming removed 2 bases from V and 5 bases from J; junction bases left unmatched: 7. The CDR3 region has the DNA TGTGCCAGCAGCTTACGGCTAGCGGGGGGCAAGGAGACCCAGTACTTC. It translates to CASSLRLAGGKETQYF.

This chain uses TRBV27 with TRBJ1-2, with a weak D call TRBD1 (6 bases). The germline CDR1 and CDR2 sequences are MNHEY and SMNVEV (reference sequence). The CDR3 sequence is 13 residues long. Trimming cost V 5 bases and J 4 bases, with 11 bases left between them. DNA for the CDR3: TGTGCCAGCAGTACAGGGATTTCCTATGGCTACACCTTC. This codes for CASSTGISYGYTF.

The CDR3 sequence: CASSPATSLNSPLHF. The DNA for the CDR3 is TGTGCCAGCAGCCCGGCGACATCTTTAAATTCACCCCTCCACTTT. The rearrangement joins TRBV7-9 to TRBJ1-6; D gene unclear. This CDR3 has 15 residues. The V gene's germline CDR1 is SEHNR and CDR2 FQNEAQ (reference sequence). V gave up 5 bases and J gave up 7 bases, with 15 bases separating them.

A few counts support this clonotype. The DNA for the CDR3 is TGTGCCAGCGGATTGGGACAGGGAAGGACTGAAGCTTTCTTT. It encodes CASGLGQGRTEAFF. The chain uses TRBV6-1 and TRBJ1-1; 9 bases are shared with TRBD1. The CDR3 is made up of 14 amino acids. The J segment lost 5 bases and the V segment lost 8 bases, leaving 9 bases of the junction unmatched. Per germline, CDR1 MNHNS and CDR2 SASEGT.

The chain recombines TRBV2 with TRBJ2-1; 9 bases agree with TRBD2. With 3 bases clipped from V and 8 bases from J, the junction kept 11 bases outside the gene matches. CDR1 is SNHLY and CDR2 is FYNNEI in the germline V gene. The CDR3 runs 16 residues. CDR3: CASSDGAGGGIDEQFF. The CDR3 bases are TGTGCCAGCAGTGACGGTGCGGGAGGGGGGATCGATGAGCAGTTCTTC.

This clonotype appeared many times. V is TRBV12-3 or TRBV12-4 and J is TRBJ2-7, with unresolved D. The ends were cut back, 4 bases at V and 4 bases at J, with 8 bases in the middle. The CDR3 covers 12 residues. CDR3 residues: CASSYGTYEQYF. Written as DNA, the CDR3 is TGTGCCAGCAGTTACGGCACTTACGAGCAGTACTTC.

This clonotype turned up a few times. The rearrangement joins TRBV4-1 to TRBJ2-7, with D perhaps TRBD2 (6 bases). The V end lost 4 bases, the J end lost 3 bases, and 13 bases lay between the germline ends. This CDR3 region has 14 residues. Germline V gene data show CDR1 as MGHRA and CDR2 as YSYEKL. CDR3 protein: CASSPVGGSYEQYF. CDR3 coding DNA: TGCGCCAGCAGCCCAGTGGGGGGTAGCTACGAGCAGTACTTC.

The rearrangement links TRBV7-9 to TRBJ2-7; no clear D. V was cut by 3 bases and J by 6 bases, with 6 bases left in between. Germline V CDR1 and CDR2: SEHNR, FQNEAQ (reference sequence). The CDR3 length is 11 residues. The CDR3 loop is CASSFTAEQYF. The CDR3, as DNA: TGTGCCAGCAGCTTTACAGCCGAGCAGTACTTC.